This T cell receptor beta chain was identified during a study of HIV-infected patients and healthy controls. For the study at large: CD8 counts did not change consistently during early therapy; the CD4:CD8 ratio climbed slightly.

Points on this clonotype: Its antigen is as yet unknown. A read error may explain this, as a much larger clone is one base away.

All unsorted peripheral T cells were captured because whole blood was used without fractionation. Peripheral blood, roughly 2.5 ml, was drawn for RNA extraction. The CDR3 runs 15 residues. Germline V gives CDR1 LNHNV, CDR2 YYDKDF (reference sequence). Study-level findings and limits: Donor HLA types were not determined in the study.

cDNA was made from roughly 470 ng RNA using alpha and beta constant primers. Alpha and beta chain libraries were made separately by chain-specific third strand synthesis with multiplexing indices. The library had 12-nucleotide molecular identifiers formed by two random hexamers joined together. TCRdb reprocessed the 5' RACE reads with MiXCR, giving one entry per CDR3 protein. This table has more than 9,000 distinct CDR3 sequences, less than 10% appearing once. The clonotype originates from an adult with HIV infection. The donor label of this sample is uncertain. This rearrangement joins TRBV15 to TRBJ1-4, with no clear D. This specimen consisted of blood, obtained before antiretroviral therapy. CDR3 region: CATSTLRGSGEKLLF. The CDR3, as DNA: TGTGCCACCAGCACACTACGGGGTTCCGGTGAAAAACTGCTTTTT.